This T cell receptor (beta chain) stems from a study of cytomegalovirus exposure and HLA in healthy donors. CDR1 and CDR2 from the germline V gene are MRHNA and SNTAGT. This CDR3 has 15 amino acids. Trimming stripped 0 bases from V and 3 bases from J, with 9 bases between. Study-wide results and caveats: The study dropped some indistinguishable V segments, TRBV6-2 and TRBV6-3 among them. In a later analysis, TCR beta V- and J-gene trimming was associated with a missense DCLRE1C variant. A later analysis found TCR association rates differed by HLA locus, highest for DRB1 and lowest for HLA-C.

The primer mix had 60 Vbeta and 13 Jbeta primers. Here immunoSEQ multiplex PCR was the method, and the copy in TCRdb shows in-frame clones only, minus some. The data hold about 40,000 clones, with 50% observed a single time. Ten or more counts support this clone. Its antigen is still unknown. The sequenced sample consisted of PBMCs. The chain is built from TRBV6-4 and TRBJ2-1; possibly TRBD1 for D (6 bases). The clonotype comes from a human donor in good health. Here the CDR3 DNA reads TGTGCCAGCAGTGACTCCAACAGGGACTACAATGAGCAGTTCTTC. This gives the protein CASSDSNRDYNEQFF.